The 9 T cell receptor beta chains listed next were all sequenced from one sample in a study of blood T cell repertoires in COVID-19. Profiled with immunoSEQ multiplex PCR; TCRdb holds only in-frame clones, not every one. The repertoire consists of 390,000 or so clones, with around 86% occurring once and the leading ten covering roughly 1.4%. The sample taken for sequencing was peripheral blood. These receptor sequences come from a woman aged 25 to 45 with active or convalescent COVID-19.

This CDR3 reads CASSRNSLATPGELFF. The CDR3 DNA reads TGTGCCAGCTCACGGAACTCACTAGCGACGCCCGGGGAGCTGTTTTTT. The chain links TRBV18 to TRBJ2-2, with 7 nucleotides matching TRBD2. Trimming took 4 bases from V and 6 from J; bases not matched to a gene: 11. This CDR3 region has 16 residues. The germline CDR1 and CDR2 sequences are KGHSH and LQKENI.

The rearrangement joins TRBV4-1 to TRBJ1-2, with a possible D match to TRBD1 (6 bases). CDR3 length: 16 amino acids. Germline V gene lookup returns CDR1 MGHRA and CDR2 YSYEKL. V dropped 0 bases and J dropped 5 bases, with 16 bases sitting between them. CDR3 protein: CASSQDRAGAYYGYTF. The CDR3 nucleotides are TGCGCCAGCAGCCAAGATAGGGCAGGGGCCTATTATGGCTACACCTTC.

The V gene is TRBV27, the J gene TRBJ1-2; 9 bases are shared with TRBD1. The length of the CDR3 is 15 residues. In germline, CDR1 is MNHEY, CDR2 SMNVEV (reference sequence). J gave up 7 bases and V 6 bases, and 12 bases lay outside the gene matches. DNA of the CDR3: TGTGCCAGCAGCCATCTTACAGGGGGCTCGGGTGGCTACACCTTC. Its translation: CASSHLTGGSGGYTF.

The chain is built from TRBV7-8 and TRBJ2-6; the match to TRBD1 covers 10 bases. This CDR3 is 21 amino acids long. Germline loops: CDR1 SGHVS, CDR2 FQNEAQ. V was clipped by 2 bases and J by 3 bases; unmatched bases: 16. In DNA form, the CDR3 reads TGTGCCAGCAGCTTACGTTATGGGGTTCGACAGGGGGCGCTTGGGGCCAACGTCCTGACTTTC. Its translation is CASSLRYGVRQGALGANVLTF.

V gene TRBV6-1 combines with J gene TRBJ1-4; 8 positions match TRBD1. The trim removed 0 bases at V and 8 bases at J, leaving 11 bases unmatched. Germline assignment: CDR1 MNHNS and CDR2 SASEGT. There are 17 residues in the CDR3. The CDR3 DNA reads TGTGCCAGCAGTGAAGCGCTCTCGACAGGGGTTGGCGAAAAACTGTTTTTT. Translating gives CASSEALSTGVGEKLFF.

The V and J genes are TRBV5-4 and TRBJ2-1; TRBD2 matches 9 bases. CDR3 length: 17 amino acids. Trimming at V came to 4 bases and at J to 7 bases, leaving 15 bases not matched to a gene. Germline V CDR1 and CDR2: SGHNT, YYREEE (reference sequence). The CDR3 region is CASSAGLGSGSSNEQFF. The CDR3 DNA reads TGTGCCAGCAGCGCAGGACTTGGTAGCGGGAGTTCTAATGAGCAGTTCTTC.

V gene TRBV7-9 combines with J gene TRBJ2-7; tentatively, D is TRBD2 (6 bases). Germline CDR1 SEHNR, CDR2 FQNEAQ (reference sequence). This CDR3 has 16 amino acids. V was cut by 1 base and J by 3 bases, with 16 bases left in between. CDR3 DNA: TGTGCCAGCAGCTTAGTCTTTAGTCGCGGGGACTACGAGCAGTACTTC. Amino acids: CASSLVFSRGDYEQYF.

The chain has TRBV3-1 (or the pseudogene TRBV3-2) and TRBJ1-6; 9 nucleotides agree with TRBD1. The CDR3 runs 15 residues. The germline V gene has CDR1 LGHDT and CDR2 YNNKEL (reference sequence). The trim removed 6 bases at V and 5 bases at J, leaving 5 bases unmatched. For the CDR3, the DNA is TGTGCCAGCAGTTTACAGGGGGCCGATAATTCACCCCTCCACTTT. Protein product: CASSLQGADNSPLHF.

A few counts support this clone. The chain combines TRBV29-1 with TRBJ2-1; 8 bases match TRBD2. The germline gives CDR1 SQVTM, CDR2 ANQGSEA. The CDR3 runs 13 residues. J lost 8 bases, V lost 7 bases, and 10 bases had no gene match. For the CDR3, the DNA is TGCAGCGGTGAGCGGGGGTCAAGGGATGAGCAGTTCTTC. Residues: CSGERGSRDEQFF.